These T cell receptor beta chains were read from a single sample in a study of T cells in Graves' hyperthyroidism and ophthalmopathy. MiXCR, applied by TCRdb to the multiplex PCR reads, yields one record per CDR3 protein. The sample records 550,000 to 800,000 distinct CDR3 sequences, 15% to 20% being singletons. Specimen: blood. Receptor source: a man aged 50 to 60 with Graves' hyperthyroidism. CDR3s include the opening cysteine and the closing phenylalanine or tryptophan. Each record gives: clone size, J gene, V gene, D gene, CDR3 length, CDR3 protein, CDR3 DNA. A D gene is named only where the DNA matches it firmly. Size is omitted from some rows. Given values are once, few, many or a class for expanded clones.

many TRBJ2-5 TRBV19 TRBD2 16 CASSIGGSGSFETQYF TGTGCCAGTAGTATAGGTGGTAGCGGGAGTTTTGAGACCCAGTACTTC
many TRBJ2-1 TRBV28 NA 13 CASSFGASGEQFF TGTGCCAGCAGTTTCGGTGCAAGCGGTGAGCAGTTCTTC
many TRBJ2-5 TRBV11-2 TRBD2 17 CASSLSLASGGLGTQYF TGTGCCAGCAGCTTATCGCTGGCTAGCGGAGGGCTGGGGACCCAGTACTTC
NA TRBJ1-4 TRBV20-1 NA 13 CSAPDPDGEKLFF TGCAGTGCTCCCGACCCCGACGGGGAAAAACTGTTTTTT
NA TRBJ2-5 TRBV20-1 TRBD1 13 CSATTGQLETQYF TGCAGTGCTACTACGGGACAGTTAGAGACCCAGTACTTC
many TRBJ1-1 TRBV12-3/TRBV12-4 TRBD1 15 CASSPQQGAHTEAFF TGTGCCAGCAGTCCACAACAGGGGGCGCATACTGAAGCTTTCTTT
many TRBJ1-2 TRBV2 NA 14 CASSQALRGGGYTF TGTGCCAGCAGTCAAGCCCTGAGGGGAGGTGGCTACACCTTC
many TRBJ2-2 TRBV28 NA 16 CASYSGAGLSTGELFF TGTGCCTCCTACTCGGGTGCAGGGTTGAGCACCGGGGAGCTGTTTTTT
many TRBJ2-4 TRBV29-1 TRBD2 12 CSVAGGGNIQYF TGCAGCGTGGCCGGGGGGGGAAACATTCAGTACTTC
once TRBJ2-2 TRBV19 TRBD2 17 CASSIVSGLGNTGELFF TGTGCCAGTAGTATAGTATCGGGACTAGGAAACACCGGGGAGCTGTTTTTT
many TRBJ2-1 TRBV28 NA 14 CASSLNHRYNEQFF TGTGCCAGCAGTTTGAATCACAGATACAATGAGCAGTTCTTC
many TRBJ1-5 TRBV6-1 NA 14 CASSSLGVGQPQHF TGTGCCAGTAGTTCTTTGGGGGTCGGCCAGCCCCAGCATTTT
NA TRBJ2-7 TRBV20-1 TRBD2 15 CSAARLAGVSYEQYF TGCAGTGCTGCGCGACTAGCGGGAGTCTCCTACGAGCAGTACTTC
many TRBJ1-2 TRBV19 NA 11 CASSRRSGYTF TGTGCCAGTAGCCGACGGTCTGGCTACACCTTC
many TRBJ2-4 TRBV7-3 TRBD2 15 CASSLAREGRNIQYF TGTGCCAGCAGCCTTGCCCGGGAGGGGCGGAACATTCAGTACTTC
many TRBJ2-2 TRBV27 TRBD2 15 CASSFWASGIGELFF TGTGCCAGCAGTTTCTGGGCTAGCGGGATTGGGGAGCTGTTTTTT
NA TRBJ2-1 TRBV7-2 NA 15 CATTRGRSSYNEQFF TGTGCCACCACCCGAGGGAGGAGCTCCTACAATGAGCAGTTCTTC
few TRBJ2-7 TRBV19 NA 14 CASANGRGDYEQYF TGTGCCAGCGCTAACGGACGCGGGGACTACGAGCAGTACTTC
few TRBJ1-5 TRBV27 NA 15 CASSFSQGSNQPQHF TGTGCCAGCAGTTTTAGTCAGGGGAGCAATCAGCCCCAGCATTTT
NA TRBJ1-1 TRBV28 NA 15 CASSPHTGPGTEAFF TGTGCCAGCAGCCCTCACACAGGGCCGGGGACTGAAGCTTTCTTT
NA TRBJ1-3 TRBV12-3/TRBV12-4 NA 15 CASSKGPLSGNTIYF TGTGCCAGCAGCAAGGGACCGCTCTCTGGAAACACCATATATTTT
NA TRBJ1-2 TRBV11-2 NA 14 CASSLEEGSRGYTF TGTGCCAGCAGCTTAGAAGAAGGCTCGCGTGGCTACACCTTC
many TRBJ2-2 TRBV24-1 NA 16 CATSDLTDPGPGELFF TGTGCCACCAGTGATTTAACGGACCCCGGCCCCGGGGAGCTGTTTTTT
many TRBJ2-7 TRBV12-3/TRBV12-4 NA 14 CASSLGPGSYEQYF TGTGCCAGCAGTTTGGGGCCAGGCTCCTACGAGCAGTACTTC
few TRBJ2-5 TRBV30 NA 13 CAWESGAKETQYF TGTGCCTGGGAGAGTGGAGCTAAGGAGACCCAGTACTTC
many TRBJ2-1 TRBV7-8 TRBD2 18 CASSPFLGREGRWFEQFF TGTGCCAGCAGCCCTTTTCTTGGGCGGGAGGGCCGATGGTTTGAGCAGTTCTTC
few TRBJ2-3 TRBV7-2 TRBD2 16 CASSQTSGFRTDTQYF TGTGCCAGCAGCCAGACTAGCGGGTTTCGCACAGATACGCAGTATTTT
few TRBJ2-7 TRBV6-5 TRBD2 15 CASSYIRTSSYEQYF TGTGCCAGCAGTTACATCCGGACTAGTTCTTACGAGCAGTACTTC